This is a list of T cell receptor beta chains from one sample in a study of molecular identifiers for immune sequencing clone quantification. TCRdb redid the calling of the PCR reads with MiXCR, one entry per CDR3 protein. The sample lists around 460,000 distinct CDR3 sequences, 20% to 25% occurring once. The sequenced sample was naive CD8+ T cells from blood, with Jurkat cell RNA spiked in. The receptors were sampled from a human donor in good health. Some libraries in this study had Jurkat cell RNA spiked in. CDR3s include the opening cysteine and the closing phenylalanine or tryptophan. D genes are given only for firm matches. The size of a clone is reported for some rows only, either as once, few or many, or as a class for expanded clones.

>TRBV19|.|TRBJ2-6|.
CASSIADRGANVLTF
TGTGCCAGTAGTATAGCCGACAGGGGGGCCAACGTCCTGACTTTC
>TRBV7-6|.|TRBJ2-7|few
CASSYSTNTYEQYF
TGTGCCAGCAGCTATTCCACCAATACCTACGAGCAGTACTTC
>TRBV6-2/TRBV6-3|.|TRBJ1-5|.
CASSYSTAHSNQPQHF
TGTGCCAGCAGTTACTCGACAGCCCATAGCAATCAGCCCCAGCATTTT
>TRBV21-1|.|TRBJ2-2|.
CASSRSGTGNPTGELFF
TGTGCCAGCAGCAGATCCGGGACAGGGAACCCCACCGGGGAGCTGTTTTTT
>TRBV5-3|TRBD2|TRBJ2-3|.
CASSLKLAGTPTDTQYF
TGTGCCAGCAGCTTAAAACTAGCGGGAACCCCCACAGATACGCAGTATTTT
>TRBV4-3|.|TRBJ2-7|many
CASSQDFGRSSYEQYF
TGCGCCAGCAGCCAAGATTTTGGCAGGAGTTCCTACGAGCAGTACTTC
>TRBV2|.|TRBJ1-2|many
CASSVGGSGNYGYTF
TGTGCCAGCAGTGTTGGGGGCAGCGGAAACTATGGCTACACCTTC
>TRBV7-9|TRBD1|TRBJ1-4|.
CASSRDRVELFF
TGTGCCAGCAGCCGGGACAGGGTAGAACTGTTTTTT
>TRBV19|.|TRBJ2-7|few
CATSLTFGNEQYF
TGTGCCACCTCTCTCACGTTCGGGAACGAGCAGTACTTC
>TRBV29-1|.|TRBJ2-7|few
CSVWAGDSYEQYF
TGCAGCGTCTGGGCAGGGGATTCCTACGAGCAGTACTTC
>TRBV10-3|.|TRBJ2-1|few
CAISESQGNEQFF
TGTGCCATCAGTGAGTCTCAGGGAAACGAGCAGTTCTTC
>TRBV7-6|.|TRBJ1-3|few
CASSLEGREAGNTIYF
TGTGCCAGCAGCTTAGAGGGCAGGGAGGCTGGAAACACCATATATTTT
>TRBV29-1|.|TRBJ2-7|many
CSVAFRGEGIYEQYF
TGCAGCGTGGCGTTTAGGGGGGAAGGAATTTACGAGCAGTACTTC
>TRBV19|TRBD2|TRBJ2-7|.
CASSKAPYGGSYEQYF
TGTGCCAGTAGTAAGGCCCCCTACGGCGGGAGTTACGAGCAGTACTTC
>TRBV5-4|.|TRBJ2-3|many
CASASVGGPTDTQYF
TGTGCCAGCGCGAGCGTGGGCGGCCCCACAGATACGCAGTATTTT
>TRBV6-2/TRBV6-3|.|TRBJ1-1|many
CASSYILERGDTEAFF
TGTGCCAGCAGTTACATCCTTGAGAGGGGGGATACTGAAGCTTTCTTT
>TRBV4-1|.|TRBJ1-1|many
CASSPGGGLNTEAFF
TGCGCCAGCAGCCCAGGTGGGGGGTTGAACACTGAAGCTTTCTTT
>TRBV19|.|TRBJ2-3|many
CASSNPGSTDTQYF
TGTGCCAGTAGTAACCCAGGTAGCACAGATACGCAGTATTTT
>TRBV29-1|.|TRBJ2-3|many
CSVEGGVADTQYF
TGCAGCGTTGAAGGAGGGGTAGCGGATACGCAGTATTTT
>TRBV6-5|.|TRBJ2-7|few
CASSYSGYRYEQYF
TGTGCCAGCAGTTACTCCGGGTATCGATACGAGCAGTACTTC
>TRBV11-2|.|TRBJ1-4|.
CASSSRPDGPNEKLFF
TGTGCCAGCAGCTCGAGACCAGACGGACCTAATGAAAAACTGTTTTTT
>TRBV27|TRBD2|TRBJ2-5|.
CASSLTGLVKSQETQYF
TGTGCCAGCAGTCTAACAGGACTAGTTAAATCCCAAGAGACCCAGTACTTC
>TRBV4-1|TRBD1|TRBJ2-5|few
CASSHLVFGTEETQYF
TGCGCCAGCAGCCATCTTGTCTTCGGGACAGAAGAGACCCAGTACTTC
>TRBV20-1|TRBD1|TRBJ2-1|.
CSAPHRGFNNNEQFF
TGCAGTGCACCACACAGGGGATTTAATAACAATGAGCAGTTCTTC
>TRBV10-3|TRBD1|TRBJ2-2|few
CAISDPTGGWNTGELFF
TGTGCCATCAGTGACCCTACAGGGGGATGGAACACCGGGGAGCTGTTTTTT
>TRBV29-1|.|TRBJ2-3|many
CSVDTGATDTQYF
TGCAGCGTTGACACCGGGGCCACAGATACGCAGTATTTT